Each of the 24 T cell receptor beta chains below was sequenced from the same sample in a study of blood T cells in healthy people across ages. A second about 6 to 11 cycle PCR used barcoded and J-beta primers. TCRdb re-called the 5' RACE reads with MiXCR, one entry per CDR3 protein. The data contain about 570,000 distinct CDR3 sequences, approximately 30% of them seen just once; the ten biggest clones take up approximately 17%. The specimen was blood. These receptors came from a woman between 70 and 85 years old in good health.

This clonotype was seen only a few times. V usage is TRBV12-3 or TRBV12-4 and J usage is TRBJ1-1; D is possibly TRBD1 (5 bases). V dropped 6 bases and J dropped 5 bases, with 19 bases sitting between them. The CDR3 runs to 15 residues. As DNA, the CDR3 is TGTGCCAGCAGCTTTGCCCACGGGGGGAGGACTGAAGCTTTCTTT. It codes for CASSFAHGGRTEAFF.

This clonotype was seen a handful of times. The J gene is TRBJ2-1, the V gene TRBV12-3 or TRBV12-4, with 10 nucleotides matching TRBD2. This CDR3 region has 15 residues. V shed 6 bases and J 3 bases; nucleotides not matched to a gene: 5. The CDR3 sequence is CASRAASGGYNEQFF. The DNA of the CDR3 is TGTGCCAGCAGAGCCGCTAGCGGGGGCTACAATGAGCAGTTCTTC.

This chain uses TRBV12-3 or TRBV12-4 with TRBJ2-7; 11 nucleotides line up with TRBD2. CDR3 size: 18 residues. With 1 base clipped from V and 0 bases from J, the junction kept 8 bases outside the gene matches. The CDR3 coding sequence is TGTGCCAGCAGTTTAGTAAGATTAGCGGGGGGGAGCTCCTACGAGCAGTACTTC. Encoded protein: CASSLVRLAGGSSYEQYF.

This sequence joins TRBV27 and TRBJ1-5; 9 bases map to TRBD1. Germline trimming cut 7 bases from V and 6 bases from J; bases unmatched to any gene: 4. The CDR3 loop spans 13 amino acids. Germline assignment: CDR1 MNHEY and CDR2 SMNVEV (reference sequence). CDR3 loop: CASKDRGSQPQHF. CDR3 in DNA: TGTGCCAGCAAGGACAGGGGTAGTCAGCCCCAGCATTTT.

As regards this clonotype: Since a much larger clone is just one base distant, this may be a read error. The J gene is TRBJ1-1, the V gene TRBV7-2, with 7 positions matching TRBD1. V lost 6 bases to trimming and J lost 4 bases; unmatched junction nucleotides: 5. CDR1 is SGHTA and CDR2 is FQGNSA in the germline V gene. This CDR3 comprises 13 residues. Here the CDR3 DNA reads TGTGCCAGCAGGGCCTCAGGGGGCACTGAAGCTTTCTTT. This gives the protein CASRASGGTEAFF.

The J gene is TRBJ2-5, the V gene TRBV11-3; a possible D gene is TRBD1 (5 bases). From germline, CDR1 is SGHNT and CDR2 YENEEA. The CDR3 covers 14 residues. The V and J ends lost 0 bases and 3 bases respectively, with 8 bases between them. CDR3 region: CASSLEGDEETQYF. CDR3 nucleotide sequence: TGTGCCAGCAGCTTAGAAGGGGATGAAGAGACCCAGTACTTC.

CDR3 loop: CASVPRGPNTEAFF. CDR3 bases: TGTGCCAGCGTCCCCAGGGGCCCTAACACTGAAGCTTTCTTT. The chain has TRBV6-6 and TRBJ1-1; a possible D gene is TRBD1 (6 bases). The CDR3 extends over 14 amino acids. The V gene's germline CDR1 is MNHNY and CDR2 SVGAGI (reference sequence). Trimming cost V 8 bases and J 2 bases, with 15 bases left between them.

The table lists this clonotype with a count of one. The CDR3 sequence is CASSPWTGFDADEQYF. In nucleotides, the CDR3 is TGTGCCAGCAGTCCTTGGACAGGGTTTGATGCAGACGAGCAGTACTTC. The chain is built from TRBV28 and TRBJ2-7, with TRBD1 identical over 8 bases. Germline V gives CDR1 MDHEN, CDR2 SYDVKM. There are 16 residues in the CDR3. Losses at the gene ends were 5 bases for V and 5 bases for J; bases not matched to a gene: 14.

In regard to this clonotype: An end of the junction does not agree with germline; a read error may underlie this. The rearrangement uses TRBV5-1 and TRBJ1-4, with D maybe TRBD1 (5 bases). The V gene's germline CDR1 is SGHRS and CDR2 YFSETQ. This CDR3 is 15 amino acids long. CDR3 protein: CASSLTGDQNEKLFF. As DNA, the CDR3 is TGCGCCAGCAGCTTGACAGGTGACCAAAATGAAAAGCTGTTTTTT.

In its sample, this clonotype was seen a few times. The chain is built from TRBV27 and TRBJ2-3; D remains unclear. This CDR3 is 13 amino acids long. Germline CDR1 and CDR2: MNHEY and SMNVEV (reference sequence). Trimming took off 3 bases at V and 5 bases at J, with 9 bases between the two ends. The CDR3 DNA is TGTGCCAGCAGTTTGGGTATGGGAGATACGCAGTATTTT. This codes for CASSLGMGDTQYF.

This clonotype was counted between two and nine times. CDR3 residues: CASRERESPLHF. Here the CDR3 DNA reads TGTGCCAGCAGGGAGAGGGAATCACCCCTCCACTTT. The chain has TRBV27 and TRBJ1-6, with D unresolved. The CDR3 sequence is 12 residues long. V was pared by 6 bases and J by 10 bases, with 10 bases between. Germline V CDR1 and CDR2: MNHEY, SMNVEV (reference sequence).

The CDR3 DNA is TGTGCCAGCAGGCACAGGGGGCTGAACACTGAAGCTTTCTTT. Residues: CASRHRGLNTEAFF. The chain uses TRBV12-3 or TRBV12-4 and TRBJ1-1, with 9 bases fitting TRBD1. This CDR3 is 14 amino acids long. With 6 bases clipped from V and 0 bases from J, the junction kept 2 bases outside the gene matches.

This clonotype was seen a few times. The J gene is TRBJ2-5, the V gene TRBV19; 11 nucleotides match TRBD1. Germline loops: CDR1 LNHDA, CDR2 SQIVND (reference sequence). The V segment lost 4 bases and the J segment 3 bases; nucleotides outside the gene matches: 4. CDR3 length: 15 residues. In nucleotides, the CDR3 is TGTGCCAGTAGTACCCGGACAGGGGGCAAAGAGACCCAGTACTTC. Protein sequence: CASSTRTGGKETQYF.

The CDR3 DNA sequence: TGCGCCAGCAGTCCGTGGCAGGGGAATAGTGAAGCTTTCTTT. This codes for CASSPWQGNSEAFF. The V and J genes are TRBV5-1 and TRBJ1-1; tentatively, D is TRBD1 (6 bases). The V and J ends lost 5 bases and 7 bases respectively, with 18 bases between them. Looked up from germline, CDR1 is SGHRS and CDR2 is YFSETQ. The CDR3 runs to 14 residues.

Only a few counts were recorded for this clonotype. The chain recombines TRBV13 with TRBJ1-6; 7 positions agree with TRBD1. Per the germline V gene, CDR1 is PRHDT and CDR2 is FYEKMQ (reference sequence). The CDR3 spans 16 residues. Trimming cost V 6 bases and J 4 bases; bases outside gene matches: 9. The CDR3 spells CASRQGGDRYNSPLHF. CDR3 DNA: TGTGCCAGCAGACAAGGCGGGGACAGATATAATTCACCCCTCCACTTT.

This clonotype was seen a handful of times. The rearrangement links TRBV10-3 to TRBJ2-1, with 11 bases matching TRBD2. Germline V gives CDR1 ENHRY, CDR2 SYGVKD. The CDR3 has 18 amino acids. Unmatched junction bases numbered 13, after V lost 6 bases and J lost 3 bases. CDR3 loop: CAIRTNAVAGGNYNEQFF. CDR3 bases: TGTGCCATCAGAACAAACGCCGTAGCGGGGGGGAACTACAATGAGCAGTTCTTC.

This chain joins TRBV20-1 and TRBJ2-1; D ambiguous. The tail of the sequence fits TRBJ2-5 better, so the J call may be wrong. Germline CDR1 and CDR2: DFQATT and SNEGSKA (reference sequence). The length of the CDR3 is 14 residues. In DNA form, the CDR3 reads TGCAGTGCTAGAGATGGCGGAAAGAGGGAGACCCAGTACTTC. This encodes CSARDGGKRETQYF.

The V and J genes are TRBV15 and TRBJ2-5; D gene ambiguous. Germline lookup yields CDR1 LNHNV and CDR2 YYDKDF (reference sequence). The CDR3 length is 12 residues. V was pared by 2 bases and J by 13 bases, with 14 bases between. CDR3 DNA sequence: TGTGCCACCAGCAGACCCCCTTATCCTCCGTACTTC. This sequence encodes CATSRPPYPPYF.

Concerning this clonotype itself: Relative to the germline gene, one junction end is altered; a read error may explain this. The rearrangement uses TRBV10-3 and TRBJ2-1; 11 nucleotides match TRBD2. The CDR3 extends over 15 amino acids. The germline V gene encodes CDR1 ENHRY and CDR2 SYGVKD. The CDR3 DNA reads TGTGCCATCAGTGGGACTAGCGGGTCCTACGATGAGCAGTTCTTC. It specifies CAISGTSGSYDEQFF.

The rearrangement uses TRBV12-3 or TRBV12-4 and TRBJ2-5, with 11 bases that match TRBD2. The CDR3 contains 14 residues. The junction had 7 bases not matched to a gene; V was cut back by 8 bases and J by 5 bases. CDR3 nucleotide sequence: TGTGCCAGCGCCCTTAGGACTAGCGGGGAGACCCAGTACTTC. Translated, it gives CASALRTSGETQYF.

This clonotype was detected a few times. The V gene is TRBV27, the J gene TRBJ1-5; TRBD1 agrees at 8 bases. Germline V CDR1 and CDR2: MNHEY, SMNVEV (reference sequence). The V gene end was trimmed by 2 bases and the J gene end by 7 bases; junction bases not matched to a gene: 7. The CDR3 covers 15 residues. CDR3 sequence (DNA): TGTGCCAGCAGTTTAACCGACAGGGGTAAGCAGCCCCAGCATTTT. It codes for CASSLTDRGKQPQHF.

This clonotype was picked up a small number of times. Written as DNA, the CDR3 is TGTGCCAGCAGTTACCTCCGAGGGGGTGAGCAGTTCTTC. Translating gives CASSYLRGGEQFF. The rearrangement uses TRBV6-2 or TRBV6-3 and TRBJ2-1; tentative D call: TRBD1 (6 bases). Looked up from germline, CDR1 is MNHEY and CDR2 is SVGEGT. Trimming cost V 2 bases and J 9 bases, with 11 bases left between them. The CDR3 spans 13 residues.

V usage is TRBV5-1 and J usage is TRBJ1-1; no reliable D call. The germline V and J ends were trimmed by 2 bases and 7 bases, with 9 bases remaining between them. The V gene's germline CDR1 is SGHRS and CDR2 YFSETQ. The CDR3 consists of 12 residues. The CDR3 DNA follows: TGCGCCAGCAGCTTCACGGGAATTGAAGCTTTCTTT. Translated: CASSFTGIEAFF.

This clonotype was seen a few times. The V gene is TRBV4-3, the J gene TRBJ2-1; TRBD1 matches at 8 bases. The tail of the sequence fits TRBJ2-7 better, so the J call may be wrong. CDR3 size: 16 residues. Germline CDR1 LGHNA, CDR2 YSLEER. The CDR3 nucleotides read TGCGCCAGCAGCCCAAAACACGAACGACAGGGGTACGAGCAGTACTTC. Residues: CASSPKHERQGYEQYF.